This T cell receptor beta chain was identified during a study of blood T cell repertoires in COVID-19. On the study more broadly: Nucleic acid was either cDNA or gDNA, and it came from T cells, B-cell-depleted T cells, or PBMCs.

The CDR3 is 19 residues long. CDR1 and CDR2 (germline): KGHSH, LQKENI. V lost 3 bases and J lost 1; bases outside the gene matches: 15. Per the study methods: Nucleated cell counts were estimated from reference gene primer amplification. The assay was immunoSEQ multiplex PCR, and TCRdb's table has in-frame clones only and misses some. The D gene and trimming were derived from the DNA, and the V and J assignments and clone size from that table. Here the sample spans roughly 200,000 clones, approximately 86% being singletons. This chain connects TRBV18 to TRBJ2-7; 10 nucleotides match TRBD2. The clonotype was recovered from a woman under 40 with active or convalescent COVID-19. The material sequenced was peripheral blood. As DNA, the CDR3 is TGTGCCAGCTCACCTGACGGTTGGATGACTAGCGGGCAATCCTACGAGCAGTACTTC. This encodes CASSPDGWMTSGQSYEQYF.